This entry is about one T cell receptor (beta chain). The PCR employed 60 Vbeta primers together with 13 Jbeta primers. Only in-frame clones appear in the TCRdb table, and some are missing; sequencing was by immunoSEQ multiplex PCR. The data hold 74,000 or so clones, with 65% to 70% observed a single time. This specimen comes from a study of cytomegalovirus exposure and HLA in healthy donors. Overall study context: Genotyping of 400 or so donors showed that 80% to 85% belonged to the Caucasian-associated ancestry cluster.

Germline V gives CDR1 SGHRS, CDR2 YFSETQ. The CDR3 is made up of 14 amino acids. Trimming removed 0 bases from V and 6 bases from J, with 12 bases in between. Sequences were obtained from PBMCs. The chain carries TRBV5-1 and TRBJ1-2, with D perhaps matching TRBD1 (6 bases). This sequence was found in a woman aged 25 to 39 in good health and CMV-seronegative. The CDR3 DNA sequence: TGCGCCAGCAGCTTGGACAGGGTGGAGAATGGCTACACCTTC. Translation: CASSLDRVENGYTF.